The 7 T cell receptor beta chains below come from one sample, sequenced in a study of post-analysis software for immune sequencing data. Findings and caveats of the study: Higher frequency in patients than in controls was seen for five TRBV segments, with TRBV5-6, TRBV5-1 and TRBV20-1 among them.

Tagging with unique molecular identifiers was a feature of the TCR beta cDNA libraries. TCRdb fed the PCR reads into MiXCR, producing one record per CDR3 protein. The sample has hundreds of thousands of distinct CDR3 sequences; 25% to 30% are singletons. No antigens are known for them. Sequenced material: blood. The receptors here all came from a girl aged 5-17 years with multiple sclerosis.

This clonotype was seen more than once but under ten times. CDR3 sequence: CASSSPGQGDYEQYF. Written as DNA, the CDR3 is TGTGCCAGCAGTTCCCCGGGACAGGGAGACTACGAGCAGTACTTC. The gene calls are TRBV7-6 and TRBJ2-7; 9 bases map to TRBD1. From germline, CDR1 is SGHVS and CDR2 FNYEAQ. This CDR3 is built from 15 residues. V lost 6 bases and J lost 3; bases outside the gene matches: 9.

This clonotype has more than one count but fewer than ten. The rearrangement uses TRBV11-2 and TRBJ2-1, with 7 bases matching TRBD1. With 6 bases clipped from V and 3 bases from J, the junction kept 5 bases outside the gene matches. The CDR3 runs to 14 residues. The germline CDR1 and CDR2 sequences are SGHAT and FQNNGV. CDR3 region: CASRSGQFYNEQFF. The DNA for the CDR3 is TGTGCCAGCAGATCGGGACAGTTCTACAATGAGCAGTTCTTC.

V usage is TRBV11-2 and J usage is TRBJ2-3; a weak D match, TRBD2 (5 bases). The CDR3 totals 13 residues. V lost 3 bases and J 4 bases, leaving 8 bases between the germline ends. Germline loops: CDR1 SGHAT, CDR2 FQNNGV. The CDR3 DNA reads as TGTGCCAGCAGCTTGGGAGTCCCAGATACGCAGTATTTT. It codes for CASSLGVPDTQYF.

The table lists this clonotype with many counts. V gene TRBV2 combines with J gene TRBJ2-1, with 9 positions matching TRBD1. The germline V gene has CDR1 SNHLY and CDR2 FYNNEI. V was pared by 6 bases and J by 7 bases, with 4 bases of the junction left unmatched. There are 13 residues in the CDR3. The CDR3 bases are TGTGCCAGCAGGGCGACAGGGGGGAATGAGCAGTTCTTC. This sequence encodes CASRATGGNEQFF.

The chain employs TRBV4-3 and TRBJ2-7, with 8 bases matching TRBD1. Germline V gives CDR1 LGHNA, CDR2 YSLEER. With V trimmed by 3 bases and J by 6 bases, 10 bases remained unmatched. The CDR3 is made up of 15 amino acids. The CDR3 spells CASSQAQGALSEQYF. The CDR3 DNA sequence: TGCGCCAGCAGCCAGGCTCAGGGGGCCCTCTCCGAGCAGTACTTC.

The chain recombines TRBV15 with TRBJ1-5; D uncertain. Germline-derived CDR1 and CDR2 are LNHNV and YYDKDF (reference sequence). V lost 0 bases and J lost 2, with 11 bases in between. The CDR3 is 16 residues long. As DNA, the CDR3 is TGTGCCACCAGCAGAGAATATGATAGGGGCAATCAGCCCCAGCATTTT. This gives the protein CATSREYDRGNQPQHF. The variable domain in full, completed from reference TRBV15 and TRBJ1-5, reads DAMVIQNPRYQVTQFGKPVTLSCSQTLNHNVMYWYQQKSSQAPKLLFHYYDKDFNNEADTPDNFQSRRPNTSFCFLDIRSPGLGDTAMYLCATSREYDRGNQPQHFGDGTRLSIL.

This chain uses TRBV3-1 with TRBJ2-3; either TRBD1 or TRBD2 may fit D (6 bases each). This CDR3 is 18 amino acids long. V was pared by 4 bases and J by 1 base, with 21 bases between. CDR1 LGHDT and CDR2 YNNKEL come from the germline V gene (reference sequence). This chain's CDR3 is CASSLLTPGGLGTDTQYF. The CDR3 nucleotides read TGTGCCAGCAGCCTATTGACTCCCGGGGGCTTAGGCACAGATACGCAGTATTTT.